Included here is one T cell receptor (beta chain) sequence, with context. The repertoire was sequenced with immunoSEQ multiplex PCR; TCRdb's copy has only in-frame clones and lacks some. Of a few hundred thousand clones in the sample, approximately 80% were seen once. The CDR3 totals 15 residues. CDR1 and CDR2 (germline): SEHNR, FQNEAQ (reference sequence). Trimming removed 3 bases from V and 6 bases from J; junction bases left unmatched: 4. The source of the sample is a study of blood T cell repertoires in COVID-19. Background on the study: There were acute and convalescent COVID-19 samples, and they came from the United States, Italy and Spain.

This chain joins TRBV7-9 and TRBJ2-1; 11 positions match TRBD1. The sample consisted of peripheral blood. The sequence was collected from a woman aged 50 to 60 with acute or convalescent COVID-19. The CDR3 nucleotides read TGTGCCAGCAGCTTTGGACAGGGGGCGGCCAATGAGCAGTTCTTC. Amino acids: CASSFGQGAANEQFF.